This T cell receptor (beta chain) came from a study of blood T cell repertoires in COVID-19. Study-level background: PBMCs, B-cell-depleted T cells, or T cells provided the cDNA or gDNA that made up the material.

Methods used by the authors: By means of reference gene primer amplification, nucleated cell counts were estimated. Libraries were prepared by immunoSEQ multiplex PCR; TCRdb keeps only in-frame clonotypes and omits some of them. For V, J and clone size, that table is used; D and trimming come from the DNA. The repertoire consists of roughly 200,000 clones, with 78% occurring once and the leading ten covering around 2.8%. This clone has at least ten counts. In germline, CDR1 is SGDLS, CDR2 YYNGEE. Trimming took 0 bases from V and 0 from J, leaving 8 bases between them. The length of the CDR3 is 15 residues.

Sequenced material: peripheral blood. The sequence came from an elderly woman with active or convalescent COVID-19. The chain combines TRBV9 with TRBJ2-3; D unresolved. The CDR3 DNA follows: TGTGCCAGCAGCGTAGAAGCTACCAGCACAGATACGCAGTATTTT. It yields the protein CASSVEATSTDTQYF.